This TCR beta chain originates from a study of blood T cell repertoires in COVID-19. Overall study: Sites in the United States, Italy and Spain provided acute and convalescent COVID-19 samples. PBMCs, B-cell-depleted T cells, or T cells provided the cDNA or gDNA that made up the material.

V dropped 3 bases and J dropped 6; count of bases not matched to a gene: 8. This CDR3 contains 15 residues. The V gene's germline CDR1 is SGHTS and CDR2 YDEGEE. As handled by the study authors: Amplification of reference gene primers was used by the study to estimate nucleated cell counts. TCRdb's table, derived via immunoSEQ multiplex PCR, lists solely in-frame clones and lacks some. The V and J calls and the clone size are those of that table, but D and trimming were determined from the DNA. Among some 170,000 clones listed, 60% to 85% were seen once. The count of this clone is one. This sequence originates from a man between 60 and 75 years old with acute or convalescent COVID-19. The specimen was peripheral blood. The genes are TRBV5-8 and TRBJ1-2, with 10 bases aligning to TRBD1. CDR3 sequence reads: CASSWGSGTGDGYTF. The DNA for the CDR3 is TGTGCCAGCAGCTGGGGGTCCGGGACAGGGGATGGCTACACCTTC.